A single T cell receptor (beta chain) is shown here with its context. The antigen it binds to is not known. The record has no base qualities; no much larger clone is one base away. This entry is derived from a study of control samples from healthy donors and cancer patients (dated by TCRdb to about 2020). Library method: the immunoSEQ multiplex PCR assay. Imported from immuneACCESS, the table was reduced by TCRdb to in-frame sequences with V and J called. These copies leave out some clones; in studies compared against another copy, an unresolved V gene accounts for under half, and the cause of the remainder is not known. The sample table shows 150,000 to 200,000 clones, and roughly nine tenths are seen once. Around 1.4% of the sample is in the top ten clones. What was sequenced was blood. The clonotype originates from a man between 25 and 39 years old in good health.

The bases read TGTGCCAGTAGTAGCGGTCTCTACGAGCAGTACTTC. This yields the protein CASSSGLYEQYF. The sequence links TRBV19 to TRBJ2-7; the D gene cannot be resolved reliably. V drops 4 bases and J drops 3 bases, leaving 7 bases in between. Reading from cysteine to phenylalanine, the CDR3 counts 12 amino acids. The only DNA kept is the CDR3, 36 bases in frame from the first base. The CDR1 and CDR2 encoded by the germline V gene (reference sequence) are LNHDA and SQIVND.